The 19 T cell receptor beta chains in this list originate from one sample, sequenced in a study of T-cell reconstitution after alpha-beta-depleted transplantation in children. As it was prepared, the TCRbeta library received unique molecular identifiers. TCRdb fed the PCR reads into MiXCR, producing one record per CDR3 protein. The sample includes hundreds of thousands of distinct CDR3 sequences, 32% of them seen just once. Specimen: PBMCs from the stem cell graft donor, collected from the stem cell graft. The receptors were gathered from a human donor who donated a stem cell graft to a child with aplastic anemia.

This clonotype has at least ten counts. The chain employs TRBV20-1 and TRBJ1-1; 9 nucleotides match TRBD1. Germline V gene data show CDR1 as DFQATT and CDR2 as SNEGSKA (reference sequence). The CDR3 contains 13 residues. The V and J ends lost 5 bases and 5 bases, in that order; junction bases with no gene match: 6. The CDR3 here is CSALGQGRTEAFF. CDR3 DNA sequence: TGCAGTGCTCTGGGACAGGGACGGACTGAAGCTTTCTTT.

The CDR3 protein is CASSLLWEGYNEQFF. CDR3 bases: TGTGCCAGCAGCTTACTGTGGGAGGGCTACAATGAGCAGTTCTTC. The J gene is TRBJ2-1, the V gene TRBV7-2; 7 bases fit TRBD2. The CDR3 length is 15 residues. Germline lookup yields CDR1 SGHTA and CDR2 FQGNSA. J was trimmed by 3 bases and V by 2 bases; bases with no gene match: 4.

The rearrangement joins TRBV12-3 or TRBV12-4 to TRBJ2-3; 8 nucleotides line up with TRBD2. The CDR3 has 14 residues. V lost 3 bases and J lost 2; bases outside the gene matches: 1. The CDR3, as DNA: TGTGCCAGCAGTTTTAGCGGGATCACAGATACGCAGTATTTT. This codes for CASSFSGITDTQYF.

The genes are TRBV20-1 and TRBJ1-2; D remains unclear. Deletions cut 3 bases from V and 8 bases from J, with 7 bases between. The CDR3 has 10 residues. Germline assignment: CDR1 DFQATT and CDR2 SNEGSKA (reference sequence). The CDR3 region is CSASHSGYTF. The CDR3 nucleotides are TGCAGTGCTAGCCACTCAGGCTACACCTTC.

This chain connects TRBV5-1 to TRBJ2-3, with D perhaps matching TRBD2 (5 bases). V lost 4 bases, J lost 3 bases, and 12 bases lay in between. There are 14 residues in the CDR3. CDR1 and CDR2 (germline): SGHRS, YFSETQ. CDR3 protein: CASSPLGETDTQYF. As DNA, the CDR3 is TGCGCCAGCAGCCCACTCGGGGAGACAGATACGCAGTATTTT.

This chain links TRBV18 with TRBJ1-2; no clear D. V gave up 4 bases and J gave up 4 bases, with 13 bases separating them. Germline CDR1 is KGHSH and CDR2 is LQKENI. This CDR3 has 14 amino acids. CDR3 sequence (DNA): TGTGCCAGCTCACTTACGCGAGACCTCTATGGCTACACCTTC. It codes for CASSLTRDLYGYTF.

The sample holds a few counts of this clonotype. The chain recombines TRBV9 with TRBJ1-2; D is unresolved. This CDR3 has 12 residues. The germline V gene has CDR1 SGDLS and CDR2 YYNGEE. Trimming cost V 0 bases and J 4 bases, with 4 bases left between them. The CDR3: CASSVDFYGYTF. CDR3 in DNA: TGTGCCAGCAGCGTAGATTTCTATGGCTACACCTTC.

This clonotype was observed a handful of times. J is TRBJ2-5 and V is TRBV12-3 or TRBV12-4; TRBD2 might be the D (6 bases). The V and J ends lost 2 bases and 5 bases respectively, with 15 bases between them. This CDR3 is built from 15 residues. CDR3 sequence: CASSLQALGGETQYF. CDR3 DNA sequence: TGTGCCAGCAGTTTACAGGCTCTTGGAGGGGAGACCCAGTACTTC.

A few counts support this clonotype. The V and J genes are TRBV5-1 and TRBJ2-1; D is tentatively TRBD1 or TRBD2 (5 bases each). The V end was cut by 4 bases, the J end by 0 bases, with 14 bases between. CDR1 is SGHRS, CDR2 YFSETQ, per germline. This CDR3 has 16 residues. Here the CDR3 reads CASSPGPPSSYNEQFF. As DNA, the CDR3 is TGCGCCAGCAGCCCGGGACCCCCGAGCTCCTACAATGAGCAGTTCTTC.

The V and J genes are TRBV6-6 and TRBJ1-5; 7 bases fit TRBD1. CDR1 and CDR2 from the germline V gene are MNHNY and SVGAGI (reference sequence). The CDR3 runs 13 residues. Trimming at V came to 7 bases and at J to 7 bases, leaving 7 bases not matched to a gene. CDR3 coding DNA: TGTGCCAGCACCCAGGGGGGTGGACAGCCCCAGCATTTT. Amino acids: CASTQGGGQPQHF.

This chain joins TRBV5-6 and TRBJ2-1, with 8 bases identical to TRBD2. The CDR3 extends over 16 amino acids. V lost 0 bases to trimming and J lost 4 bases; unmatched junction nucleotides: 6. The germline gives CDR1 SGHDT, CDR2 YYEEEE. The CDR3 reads CASSLAYTSGYNEQFF. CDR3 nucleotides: TGTGCCAGCAGCTTGGCGTACACTAGCGGTTACAATGAGCAGTTCTTC.

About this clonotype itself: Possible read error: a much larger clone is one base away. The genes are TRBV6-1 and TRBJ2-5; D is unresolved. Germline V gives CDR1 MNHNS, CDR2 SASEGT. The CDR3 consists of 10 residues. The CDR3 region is CASREETQYF. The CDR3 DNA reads TGTGCCAGCAGGGAAGAGACCCAGTACTTC.

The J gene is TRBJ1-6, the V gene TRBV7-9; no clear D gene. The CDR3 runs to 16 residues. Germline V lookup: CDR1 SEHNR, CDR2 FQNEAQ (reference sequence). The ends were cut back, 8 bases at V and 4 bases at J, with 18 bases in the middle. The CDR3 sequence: CASSRALLMYNSPLHF. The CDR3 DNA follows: TGTGCCAGCTCGAGGGCCCTCCTCATGTATAATTCACCCCTCCACTTT.

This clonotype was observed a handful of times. The CDR3 sequence: CSAPPGLGVGEQFF. CDR3 DNA: TGCAGTGCGCCGCCGGGACTAGGAGTTGGTGAGCAGTTCTTC. The chain carries TRBV20-1 and TRBJ2-1; 8 nucleotides line up with TRBD2. V shed 6 bases, J shed 9 bases, and the junction held 13 bases outside the gene matches. Germline V lookup: CDR1 DFQATT, CDR2 SNEGSKA (reference sequence). The CDR3 sequence is 14 residues long.

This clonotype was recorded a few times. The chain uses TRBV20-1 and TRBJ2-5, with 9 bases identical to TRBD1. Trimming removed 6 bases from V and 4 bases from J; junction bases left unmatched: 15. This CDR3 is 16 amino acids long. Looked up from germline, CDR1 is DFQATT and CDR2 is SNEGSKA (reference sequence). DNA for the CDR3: TGCAGTGCCCCAAAGGCTGGGACAGGGAGAGGAGAGACCCAGTACTTC. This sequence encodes CSAPKAGTGRGETQYF.

The CDR3 DNA follows: TGTGCCTGGAGTGTAATAGGGACCCCCTACGAGCAGTACGTC. Amino acid sequence: CAWSVIGTPYEQYV. This chain links TRBV30 with TRBJ2-7; TRBD1 or TRBD2 may be the D gene (5 bases each). The CDR3 extends over 14 amino acids. CDR1 is GTSNPN, CDR2 SVGIG, per germline (reference sequence). V lost 0 bases to trimming and J lost 2 bases, with 11 bases between them.

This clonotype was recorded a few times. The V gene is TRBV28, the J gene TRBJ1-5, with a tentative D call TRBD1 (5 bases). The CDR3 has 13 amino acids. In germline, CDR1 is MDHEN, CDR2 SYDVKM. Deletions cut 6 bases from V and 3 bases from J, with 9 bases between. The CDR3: CASRGEYNQPQHF. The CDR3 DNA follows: TGTGCCAGCAGAGGGGAATACAATCAGCCCCAGCATTTT.

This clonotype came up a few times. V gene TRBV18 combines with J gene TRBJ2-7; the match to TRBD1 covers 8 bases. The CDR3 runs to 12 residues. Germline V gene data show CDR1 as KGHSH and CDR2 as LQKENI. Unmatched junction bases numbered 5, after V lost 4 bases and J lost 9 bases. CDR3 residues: CASSQGQEVQYV. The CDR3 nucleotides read TGTGCCAGCTCACAGGGACAGGAGGTGCAGTACGTC.

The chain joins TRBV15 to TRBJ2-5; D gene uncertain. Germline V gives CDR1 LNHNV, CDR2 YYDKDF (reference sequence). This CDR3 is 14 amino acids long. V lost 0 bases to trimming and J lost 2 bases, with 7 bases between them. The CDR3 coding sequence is TGTGCCACCAGCAGAGATAACTCTCAAGAGACCCAGTACTTC. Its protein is CATSRDNSQETQYF.